The 20 T cell receptor beta chains given below trace back to one sample, sequenced in a study of T cell repertoires in cytomegalovirus infection. Each CDR3 protein is one row after TCRdb ran MiXCR on the reads. This table holds some 440,000 distinct CDR3 sequences, under 40% found once. The sample taken for sequencing was PBMCs. Every receptor here comes from a human donor in good health (CMV status not recorded). Some clones in this sample may be carry-over from other donors' samples.

J is TRBJ2-3 and V is TRBV12-3 or TRBV12-4; D might be TRBD2 (5 bases). The germline V and J ends were trimmed by 0 bases and 7 bases, with 11 bases remaining between them. The CDR3 runs 14 residues. The CDR3 protein is CASSLAGNGNTQYF. The CDR3 nucleotides are TGTGCCAGCAGTTTAGCGGGGAACGGGAATACGCAGTATTTT.

The V and J genes are TRBV20-1 and TRBJ2-7, with 9 nucleotides matching TRBD1. V shed 3 bases and J 3 bases; nucleotides not matched to a gene: 3. This CDR3 comprises 13 residues. The V gene's germline CDR1 is DFQATT and CDR2 SNEGSKA (reference sequence). The CDR3 spells CSARGGQGYEQYF. CDR3 nucleotides: TGCAGTGCTAGGGGGGGACAGGGCTACGAGCAGTACTTC.

This chain uses TRBV28 with TRBJ1-3; the D gene is possibly TRBD1 (5 bases). The length of the CDR3 is 16 residues. Trimming took off 3 bases at V and 2 bases at J, with 14 bases between the two ends. From germline, CDR1 is MDHEN and CDR2 SYDVKM. The CDR3 DNA is TGTGCCAGCAGTTTTAGGGGTCTCGTAGCTGGAAACACCATATATTTT. This encodes CASSFRGLVAGNTIYF.

This clonotype was seen only a few times. The chain has TRBV29-1 and TRBJ1-4, with TRBD1 matching over 11 bases. Germline values: CDR1 SQVTM, CDR2 ANQGSEA. Trimming removed 0 bases from V and 10 bases from J; junction bases left unmatched: 7. CDR3 size: 15 residues. CDR3 region: CSVEEARTGGVKLFF. DNA of the CDR3: TGCAGCGTTGAAGAAGCCCGGACAGGGGGCGTAAAACTGTTTTTT.

This clonotype was seen a few times. CDR3 residues: CASSPPDGIYNEQFF. The CDR3 region has the DNA TGTGCCAGCTCACCACCGGATGGGATATACAATGAGCAGTTCTTC. The V gene is TRBV18, the J gene TRBJ2-1; D is ambiguous. Germline-derived CDR1 and CDR2 are KGHSH and LQKENI. Trimming pared 0 bases from V and 4 bases from J, leaving 10 bases between. This CDR3 has 15 amino acids.

This clonotype appeared a few times. The CDR3 region is CASSYSWGNTDTQYF. The CDR3 nucleotides read TGTGCCAGCAGTTACTCGTGGGGAAACACAGATACGCAGTATTTT. The rearrangement links TRBV6-2 or TRBV6-3 to TRBJ2-3; no clear D. The germline V gene encodes CDR1 MNHEY and CDR2 SVGEGT. CDR3 size: 15 residues. V lost 0 bases and J 2 bases, leaving 9 bases between the germline ends.

The sample holds a few counts of this clonotype. The V call is TRBV5-1, the J call TRBJ2-1; possibly TRBD1 for D (5 bases). Trimming stripped 5 bases from V and 2 bases from J, with 14 bases between. Germline V gene lookup returns CDR1 SGHRS and CDR2 YFSETQ. CDR3 size: 15 residues. The CDR3 DNA is TGCGCCAGCAGGGAACCTCGGACACCCTACAATGAGCAGTTCTTC. This codes for CASREPRTPYNEQFF.

This clonotype was picked up a small number of times. This chain joins TRBV7-3 and TRBJ2-1; 7 bases match TRBD1. Unmatched junction bases numbered 8, after V lost 5 bases and J lost 10 bases. This CDR3 spans 13 amino acids. Germline V gene sequence: CDR1 SGHTA, CDR2 FQGTGA. This CDR3 is CASSQTGRNEQFF. The CDR3 nucleotides are TGTGCCAGCAGCCAGACAGGGAGAAACGAGCAGTTCTTC.

This rearrangement joins TRBV29-1 to TRBJ2-1; TRBD1 aligns across 8 bases. With 5 bases clipped from V and 0 bases from J, the junction kept 6 bases outside the gene matches. CDR1 is SQVTM, CDR2 ANQGSEA, per germline. This CDR3 is 15 amino acids long. The CDR3 DNA follows: TGCAGCGTTACCGACAGGGGAATCTCCTACAATGAGCAGTTCTTC. This translates into CSVTDRGISYNEQFF.

Note on this clonotype: A much larger clone lies one base from this, so it may be a read error. The conserved final phenylalanine or tryptophan is absent from the CDR3, which likely points to a read error. The chain is built from TRBV7-2 and TRBJ2-5; tentatively, D is TRBD2 (5 bases). The CDR3 extends over 13 amino acids. The V gene lost 2 bases and the J gene lost 3 bases, with 7 bases spanning the gap. Germline CDR1 is SGHTA and CDR2 is FQGNSA. The CDR3 protein is CASSLNGKETQYL. The DNA for the CDR3 is TGTGCCAGCAGCTTAAACGGGAAAGAGACCCAGTACTTA.

Note on this clonotype: The junction departs from the called germline gene at one end, perhaps through a read error. V and J are TRBV27 and TRBJ1-6; D is unresolved. CDR3 length: 14 residues. Germline CDR1 MNHEY, CDR2 SMNVEV (reference sequence). The CDR3 loop reads CPSSFGSYNSPLHF. CDR3 bases: TGTCCCAGCAGTTTCGGAAGCTATAATTCACCCCTCCACTTT.

The chain couples TRBV6-1 to TRBJ2-7; D perhaps matches TRBD2 (5 bases). The CDR3 contains 13 residues. The germline V gene has CDR1 MNHNS and CDR2 SASEGT. Trimming stripped 9 bases from V and 2 bases from J, with 14 bases between. CDR3 DNA: TGTGCCAGTTGGAGCGGCAGCCCCTACGAGCAGTACTTC. This translates into CASWSGSPYEQYF.

Many counts were recorded for this clonotype. For the CDR3, the DNA is TGTGCCAGCAGTTTAAGATACAGCTATGGCTACACCTTC. It yields the protein CASSLRYSYGYTF. V is TRBV12-3 or TRBV12-4 and J is TRBJ1-2; no reliable D call. With 2 bases removed from V and 4 bases from J, the gap between germline ends came to 8 bases. This CDR3 is built from 13 residues.

About this clonotype: One junction end disagrees with the germline gene, perhaps due to a read error. CDR3 sequence: CASSLTSGRRGTSF. The DNA of the CDR3 is TGTGCCAGCAGCTTAACCTCAGGCAGAAGGGGAACTTCCTTC. This chain links TRBV7-6 with TRBJ2-1; TRBD1 is a possible D gene (5 bases). CDR3 length equals 14 residues. Germline V gene sequence: CDR1 SGHVS, CDR2 FNYEAQ.

In its sample, this clonotype was seen many times. The rearrangement links TRBV7-2 to TRBJ1-4; D may be TRBD1 (5 bases). Per the germline V gene, CDR1 is SGHTA and CDR2 is FQGNSA. V was pared by 1 base and J by 0 bases, with 9 bases between. The CDR3 has 16 amino acids. The CDR3 spells CASSLGGGATNEKLFF. In nucleotides, the CDR3 is TGTGCCAGCAGCTTAGGGGGCGGCGCAACTAATGAAAAACTGTTTTTT. The whole variable domain, remainder taken from reference TRBV7-2 and TRBJ1-4, is GAGVSQSPSNKVTEKGKDVELRCDPISGHTALYWYRQSLGQGLEFLIYFQGNSAPDKSGLPSDRFSAERTGGSVSTLTIQRTQQEDSAVYLCASSLGGGATNEKLFFGSGTQLSVL.

The V call is TRBV6-2 or TRBV6-3, the J call TRBJ2-6; 10 nucleotides line up with TRBD1. This CDR3 comprises 18 residues. CDR1 MNHEY and CDR2 SVGEGT come from the germline V gene. Germline trimming cut 5 bases from V and 0 bases from J; bases unmatched to any gene: 7. The CDR3 DNA reads as TGTGCCAGCAGTCCGGGACAGGGGAGACTCTCTGGGGCCAACGTCCTGACTTTC. Translating it yields CASSPGQGRLSGANVLTF.

V usage is TRBV20-1 and J usage is TRBJ2-7; D remains ambiguous. The CDR3 contains 12 residues. CDR1 DFQATT and CDR2 SNEGSKA come from the germline V gene (reference sequence). Trimming removed 3 bases at V and 2 bases at J, with 8 bases between. The CDR3 region is CSASGSTYEQYF. CDR3 in DNA: TGCAGTGCTAGCGGATCAACCTACGAGCAGTACTTC.

The chain is built from TRBV3-1 and TRBJ1-4, with D possibly TRBD1 on 5 matching bases. The CDR3 spans 14 residues. Germline V lookup: CDR1 LGHDT, CDR2 YNNKEL (reference sequence). V shed 5 bases and J shed 11 bases, with 18 bases lying between them. CDR3 sequence (DNA): TGTGCCAGCAGCTCGCGGGACGGCCTTGAGAAACTGTTTTTT. Protein product: CASSSRDGLEKLFF.

This rearrangement joins TRBV6-1 to TRBJ2-3; no clear D. Looked up from germline, CDR1 is MNHNS and CDR2 is SASEGT. V lost 6 bases to trimming and J lost 2 bases, with 12 bases between them. This CDR3 region has 14 residues. In DNA form, the CDR3 reads TGTGCCAGCAGCACGGGCAGTAACACAGATACGCAGTATTTT. Its translation: CASSTGSNTDTQYF.

The chain carries TRBV20-1 and TRBJ2-7, with D possibly matching TRBD2 (5 bases). Looked up from germline, CDR1 is DFQATT and CDR2 is SNEGSKA (reference sequence). The CDR3 runs to 16 residues. Trimming took off 6 bases at V and 2 bases at J, with 23 bases between the two ends. CDR3 amino acids: CSASPATSPKAYEQYF. The CDR3 DNA is TGCAGTGCCTCCCCGGCCACTAGTCCCAAAGCCTACGAGCAGTACTTC.